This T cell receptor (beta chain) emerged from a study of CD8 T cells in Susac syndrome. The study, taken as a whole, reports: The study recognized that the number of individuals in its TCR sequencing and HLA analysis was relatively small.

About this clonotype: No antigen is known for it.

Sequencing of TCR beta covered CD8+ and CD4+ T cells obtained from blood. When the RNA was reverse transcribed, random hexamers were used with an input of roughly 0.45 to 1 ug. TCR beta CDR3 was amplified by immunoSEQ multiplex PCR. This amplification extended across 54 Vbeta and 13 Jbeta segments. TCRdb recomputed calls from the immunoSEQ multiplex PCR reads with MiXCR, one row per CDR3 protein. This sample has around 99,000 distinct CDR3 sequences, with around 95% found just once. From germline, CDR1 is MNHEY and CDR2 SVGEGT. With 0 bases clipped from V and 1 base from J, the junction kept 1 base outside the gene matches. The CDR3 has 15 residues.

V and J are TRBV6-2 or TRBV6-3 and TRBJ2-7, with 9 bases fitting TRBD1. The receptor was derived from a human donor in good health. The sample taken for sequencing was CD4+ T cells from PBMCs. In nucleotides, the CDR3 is TGTGCCAGCAGTTACTCTGACAGGGGGTCCTACGAGCAGTACTTC. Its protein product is CASSYSDRGSYEQYF.